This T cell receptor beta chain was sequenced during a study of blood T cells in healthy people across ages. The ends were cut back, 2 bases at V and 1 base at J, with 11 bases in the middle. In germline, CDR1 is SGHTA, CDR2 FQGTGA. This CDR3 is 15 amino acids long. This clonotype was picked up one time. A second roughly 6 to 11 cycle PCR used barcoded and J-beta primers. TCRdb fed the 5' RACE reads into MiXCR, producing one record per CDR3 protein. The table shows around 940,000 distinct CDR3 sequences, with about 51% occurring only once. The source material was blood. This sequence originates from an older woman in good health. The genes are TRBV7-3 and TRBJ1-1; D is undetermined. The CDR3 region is CASSLLVPTNTEAFF. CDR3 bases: TGTGCCAGCAGCTTATTAGTCCCTACGAACACTGAAGCTTTCTTT. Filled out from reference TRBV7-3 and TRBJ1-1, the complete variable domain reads GAGVSQTPSNKVTEKGKYVELRCDPISGHTALYWYRQSLGQGPEFLIYFQGTGAADDSGLPNDRFFAVRPEGSVSTLKIQRTERGDSAVYLCASSLLVPTNTEAFFGQGTRLTVV.